This T cell receptor (beta chain) comes out of a study of human T cells and chemical hapten exposure. Individual cDNA molecules (in the library) carried attached unique molecular identifiers. One entry per CDR3 protein results from TCRdb running MiXCR on the RACE reads. The sample holds fewer than 150,000 distinct CDR3 sequences, over 9.5% seen once. Looked up from germline, CDR1 is LGHDT and CDR2 is YNNKEL (reference sequence). V lost 1 base to trimming and J lost 11 bases, with 14 bases between them. CDR3 length equals 13 residues. Time point specified: patch test 2, 6 weeks after DPC sensitization. Treatment meaning: therapeutic diphenylcyclopropenone sensitization with weekly scalp DPC.

This specimen was whole blood, taken in connection with sensitization to the hapten diphenylcyclopropenone (DPC). The TCR comes from a woman in her forties or fifties with alopecia areata. Some clones in this sample may be carry-over from other donors' samples. The chain carries TRBV3-1 and TRBJ1-1; maybe TRBD1 (5 bases). For the CDR3, the DNA is TGTGCCAGCAGCCAAGGGGGCGGGAGATGGGCTTTCTTT. Encoded protein: CASSQGGGRWAFF.